The following is a TCR beta chain sequence with its context. In every patient, relapse followed autologous stem cell transplantation, while exposure to brentuximab vedotin differed. The data are from a study of PD-1 blockade in classical Hodgkin lymphoma. This table comes from immunoSEQ multiplex PCR, and its TCRdb copy is limited to in-frame clones, with some not included. The sample records about 43,000 clones, around 72% being singletons. The specimen was peripheral blood mononuclear cells (PBMCs), collected before the second cycle of nivolumab. This TCR was recovered from a human donor with classical Hodgkin lymphoma.

The CDR3 sequence: CAVEGSSYEQYF. DNA for the CDR3: TGTGCCGTGGAAGGTTCCTCCTACGAGCAGTACTTC. This chain joins TRBV10-3 and TRBJ2-7; D is ambiguous. The length of the CDR3 is 12 residues. Trimming removed 11 bases from V and 0 bases from J, with 11 bases in between. CDR1 and CDR2 (germline): ENHRY, SYGVKD.